This T cell receptor (beta chain) derives from a study of blood T cell repertoires in COVID-19. Across the whole study: Collection of acute and convalescent COVID-19 samples took place in the United States, Italy and Spain. Nucleic acid was either cDNA or gDNA, and it came from T cells, B-cell-depleted T cells, or PBMCs.

Recruitment covered 20 to 25 US areas and drew participants whose ages spanned roughly 18 to 100 years. Either two negative PCRs, clearance, or symptom resolution qualified Cohort 3 donors as recovered. CDR3 length: 18 amino acids. Trimming took 5 bases from V and 1 from J; bases not matched to a gene: 11. Germline V lookup: CDR1 MNHNY, CDR2 SVGAGI (reference sequence). This clone occurred once. Assay: immunoSEQ multiplex PCR; the TCRdb copy retains only in-frame clones and omits some. The sample carries hundreds of thousands of clones, about 91% recorded once. The chain has TRBV6-6 and TRBJ1-2, with 12 bases fitting TRBD1. Source material: PBMCs or T cells enriched from blood (not recorded which). The receptor was derived from a woman aged 40 to 50 who had recovered from COVID-19. DNA of the CDR3: TGTGCCAGCAGTCGAACCGGGACAGGGGGCTCCCATAACTATGGCTACACCTTC. This codes for CASSRTGTGGSHNYGYTF.